These 29 T cell receptor beta chains share one sample of origin, sequenced in a study of blood T cell repertoires in COVID-19. Data came from immunoSEQ multiplex PCR; TCRdb stores just in-frame clones and leaves some out. The repertoire holds 100,000 to 150,000 clones, with around nine tenths as singletons. The sequenced sample consisted of peripheral blood. The source is a man in his forties or fifties with COVID-19, enrolled during active disease.

The genes are TRBV19 and TRBJ2-1; possibly TRBD2 for D (6 bases). The CDR3 runs 13 residues. The germline CDR1 and CDR2 sequences are LNHDA and SQIVND (reference sequence). V gave up 5 bases and J gave up 3 bases, with 8 bases separating them. Here the CDR3 reads CASSRTNYNEQFF. CDR3 DNA: TGTGCCAGTAGTCGGACTAACTACAATGAGCAGTTCTTC.

The chain is built from TRBV5-6 and TRBJ1-5, with D perhaps matching TRBD1 (5 bases). Per the germline V gene, CDR1 is SGHDT and CDR2 is YYEEEE. V dropped 2 bases and J dropped 7 bases, with 13 bases sitting between them. The length of the CDR3 is 14 residues. CDR3 protein: CASSFAGRPQPQHF. CDR3 nucleotide sequence: TGTGCCAGCAGCTTCGCGGGACGTCCCCAGCCCCAGCATTTT.

This chain uses TRBV5-1 with TRBJ2-2; D might be TRBD2 (5 bases). The germline V and J ends were trimmed by 2 bases and 4 bases, with 15 bases remaining between them. From germline, CDR1 is SGHRS and CDR2 YFSETQ. This CDR3 has 16 residues. Here the CDR3 DNA reads TGCGCCAGCAGCTTTCACGCGGGCGGCAGCACCGGGGAGCTGTTTTTT. The encoded protein is CASSFHAGGSTGELFF.

This rearrangement joins TRBV19 to TRBJ1-6; 9 bases align to TRBD1. J was trimmed by 6 bases and V by 6 bases; bases with no gene match: 9. The V gene's germline CDR1 is LNHDA and CDR2 SQIVND (reference sequence). The CDR3 has 16 amino acids. CDR3 coding DNA: TGTGCCAGTAGCCTCGCCCGGACAGGGGCTAATTCACCCCTCCACTTT. This codes for CASSLARTGANSPLHF.

The chain recombines TRBV24-1 with TRBJ1-2; 10 bases fit TRBD1. This CDR3 has 14 residues. The V segment lost 4 bases and the J segment 10 bases; nucleotides outside the gene matches: 8. Germline V CDR1 and CDR2: KGHDR, SFDVKD. The CDR3 nucleotides are TGTGCCACCAGTGACCCGGGACAGGGGCCGGACTACACCTTC. Translated, it gives CATSDPGQGPDYTF.

V is TRBV3-1 (or the pseudogene TRBV3-2) and J is TRBJ2-1, with TRBD2 matching 10 bases. The CDR3 covers 14 residues. With 5 bases clipped from V and 6 bases from J, the junction kept 4 bases outside the gene matches. The germline gives CDR1 LGHDT, CDR2 YNNKEL (reference sequence). CDR3 nucleotide sequence: TGTGCCAGCAGCGGGGTAGCGGGAGGCAATGAGCAGTTCTTC. Encoded protein: CASSGVAGGNEQFF.

The chain employs TRBV6-5 and TRBJ1-1; tentatively, D is TRBD1 (6 bases). The CDR3 is made up of 15 amino acids. V was cut by 7 bases and J by 1 base, with 16 bases left in between. Per the germline V gene, CDR1 is MNHEY and CDR2 is SVGAGI. The CDR3 here is CASKKTGTPNTEAFF. In DNA form, the CDR3 reads TGTGCCAGCAAGAAGACCGGGACACCGAACACTGAAGCTTTCTTT.

The rearrangement uses TRBV11-3 and TRBJ2-3; 10 bases agree with TRBD1. V lost 5 bases to trimming and J lost 5 bases; unmatched junction nucleotides: 19. Germline CDR1 is SGHNT and CDR2 is YENEEA. There are 19 residues in the CDR3. CDR3: CASSRTGTGVGSTEDTQYF. The CDR3 coding sequence is TGTGCCAGCAGCCGCACCGGGACAGGGGTCGGGAGTACCGAAGATACGCAGTATTTT.

This chain links TRBV19 with TRBJ2-3; 8 bases align to TRBD2. V dropped 5 bases and J dropped 0; count of bases not matched to a gene: 10. Per germline, CDR1 LNHDA and CDR2 SQIVND (reference sequence). The CDR3 covers 17 residues. In DNA form, the CDR3 reads TGTGCCAGTAGTGACGTCGTACTAGCGGTTAGCACAGATACGCAGTATTTT. Translating gives CASSDVVLAVSTDTQYF.

The CDR3 bases are TGCGCCAGCAGCTTGGGGCCTAGCTCCTACGAGCAGTACTTC. The encoded protein is CASSLGPSSYEQYF. The chain combines TRBV5-1 with TRBJ2-7, with D unclear. V lost 0 bases to trimming and J lost 0 bases, with 7 bases between them. Germline-derived CDR1 and CDR2 are SGHRS and YFSETQ. This CDR3 is built from 14 residues.

The genes are TRBV7-3 and TRBJ2-1, with 8 bases that match TRBD2. CDR1 is SGHTA, CDR2 FQGTGA, per germline. V trimming: 1 base; J trimming: 2 bases; junction bases outside the gene matches: 4. The CDR3 is 16 residues long. The CDR3: CASSLNAGGAYNEQFF. DNA for the CDR3: TGTGCCAGCAGCTTAAACGCGGGAGGAGCCTACAATGAGCAGTTCTTC. The whole variable domain, remainder taken from reference TRBV7-3 and TRBJ2-1, is GAGVSQTPSNKVTEKGKYVELRCDPISGHTALYWYRQSLGQGPEFLIYFQGTGAADDSGLPNDRFFAVRPEGSVSTLKIQRTERGDSAVYLCASSLNAGGAYNEQFFGPGTRLTVL.

On this clone: Other nucleotide sequences from this sample produce the same CDR3. This chain uses TRBV5-4 with TRBJ2-5; 10 nucleotides align to TRBD2. CDR3 length: 15 residues. The V gene end was trimmed by 0 bases and the J gene end by 1 base; junction bases not matched to a gene: 0. The germline V gene has CDR1 SGHNT and CDR2 YYREEE (reference sequence). As DNA, the CDR3 is TGTGCCAGCAGCTTGGGACTAGCGGGCCAAGAGACCCAGTACTTC. It specifies CASSLGLAGQETQYF.

This sequence joins TRBV5-1 and TRBJ1-1; D gene unclear. V lost 0 bases and J 8 bases, leaving 17 bases between the germline ends. CDR1 is SGHRS, CDR2 YFSETQ, per germline. The CDR3 is 15 residues long. The DNA of the CDR3 is TGCGCCAGCAGCTTGGAGTCAGGACCCGCGGGGGAAGCTTTCTTT. Amino acids: CASSLESGPAGEAFF.

The chain employs TRBV24-1 and TRBJ2-3, with D possibly being TRBD2 (6 bases). The ends were cut back, 0 bases at V and 6 bases at J, with 15 bases in the middle. Germline CDR1 KGHDR, CDR2 SFDVKD. The CDR3 totals 16 residues. In nucleotides, the CDR3 is TGTGCCACCAGTGATTTGCATGGAGGGGCGAGGGATACGCAGTATTTT. Its translation is CATSDLHGGARDTQYF.

The gene calls are TRBV10-3 and TRBJ2-7, with D maybe TRBD1 (6 bases). CDR3 size: 13 residues. V was cut by 3 bases and J by 5 bases, with 11 bases left in between. Per the germline V gene, CDR1 is ENHRY and CDR2 is SYGVKD. The CDR3 sequence: CAISDGQGNEQYF. CDR3 nucleotides: TGTGCCATCAGTGACGGTCAGGGGAACGAGCAGTACTTC.

This rearrangement joins TRBV27 to TRBJ2-3, with TRBD1 identical over 8 bases. Germline V lookup: CDR1 MNHEY, CDR2 SMNVEV (reference sequence). The CDR3 is made up of 13 amino acids. V lost 4 bases and J lost 5; bases outside the gene matches: 2. CDR3 coding DNA: TGTGCCAGCAGTTCCGACAGGGGAGATACGCAGTATTTT. Protein product: CASSSDRGDTQYF.

This clone was seen more than once but under ten times. The rearrangement joins TRBV9 to TRBJ1-5; the D gene is possibly TRBD1 (6 bases). Trimming shortened V by 3 bases and J by 7 bases, and 20 bases separated the two germline ends. The CDR3 contains 16 residues. Germline V gene lookup returns CDR1 SGDLS and CDR2 YYNGEE. The CDR3 DNA follows: TGTGCCAGCAGCGCGGCCCTTACAGGGATGGAGCAGCCCCAGCATTTT. Its translation is CASSAALTGMEQPQHF.

The V and J genes are TRBV18 and TRBJ2-1, with D possibly matching TRBD2 (6 bases). This CDR3 has 17 amino acids. Trimming removed 3 bases at V and 0 bases at J, with 15 bases between. Germline CDR1 reads KGHSH; CDR2 reads LQKENI. The CDR3 sequence: CASSPSQTSSSYNEQFF. The CDR3, as DNA: TGTGCCAGCTCACCGTCCCAGACTAGTAGCTCCTACAATGAGCAGTTCTTC.

The V and J genes are TRBV14 and TRBJ2-1; no firm D call. The CDR3 runs to 12 residues. The germline V and J ends were trimmed by 1 base and 10 bases, with 8 bases remaining between them. In germline, CDR1 is SGHDN, CDR2 FVKESK. CDR3 coding DNA: TGTGCCAGCAGCCAAGGCCGGGTGGAGCAGTTCTTC. Protein: CASSQGRVEQFF.

This sequence joins TRBV6-1 and TRBJ1-5; no reliable D call. The CDR3 has 17 residues. Trimming pared 3 bases from V and 0 bases from J, leaving 15 bases between. Germline V gene lookup returns CDR1 MNHNS and CDR2 SASEGT. The CDR3 loop is CASSEALTEYSNQPQHF. CDR3 nucleotide sequence: TGTGCCAGCAGTGAGGCCCTGACGGAGTATAGCAATCAGCCCCAGCATTTT.

This chain joins TRBV5-1 and TRBJ2-2; D call uncertain. CDR1 SGHRS and CDR2 YFSETQ come from the germline V gene. This CDR3 has 13 residues. Trimming took 0 bases from V and 6 from J, leaving 6 bases between them. The CDR3 nucleotides read TGCGCCAGCAGCTTGGGAGGCGCCGGGGAGCTGTTTTTT. This gives the protein CASSLGGAGELFF.

The chain employs TRBV6-2 or TRBV6-3 and TRBJ2-4; 9 nucleotides agree with TRBD1. Per the germline V gene, CDR1 is MNHEY and CDR2 is SVGEGT. CDR3 length: 15 residues. V shed 2 bases, J shed 15 bases, and the junction held 14 bases outside the gene matches. CDR3 region: CASSYGTGPGSHRYF. CDR3 nucleotide sequence: TGTGCCAGCAGTTACGGGACAGGGCCCGGATCCCATCGGTACTTC.

The chain combines TRBV5-6 with TRBJ2-5, with D perhaps matching TRBD2 (6 bases). This CDR3 region has 13 residues. Germline values: CDR1 SGHDT, CDR2 YYEEEE. Trimming cost V 1 base and J 4 bases, with 8 bases left between them. The CDR3 coding sequence is TGTGCCAGCAGCTTGAGGGGAGGAGAGACCCAGTACTTC. Translating gives CASSLRGGETQYF.

The V gene is TRBV30, the J gene TRBJ1-1; D gene uncertain. V dropped 0 bases and J dropped 0 bases, with 8 bases sitting between them. Germline-derived CDR1 and CDR2 are GTSNPN and SVGIG (reference sequence). The CDR3 is 14 amino acids. The CDR3 DNA follows: TGTGCCTGGAGTGTCGGAGGGCTGAACACTGAAGCTTTCTTT. The encoded protein is CAWSVGGLNTEAFF. Full variable domain (remainder filled in from reference TRBV30 and TRBJ1-1): SQTIHQWPATLVQPVGSPLSLECTVEGTSNPNLYWYRQAAGRGLQLLFYSVGIGQISSEVPQNLSASRPQDRQFILSSKKLLLSDSGFYLCAWSVGGLNTEAFFGQGTRLTVV.

This sequence joins TRBV5-4 and TRBJ1-1; a weak D match, TRBD1 (5 bases). V was trimmed by 0 bases and J by 8 bases, leaving 14 bases between them. Germline values: CDR1 SGHNT, CDR2 YYREEE (reference sequence). CDR3 length: 14 residues. CDR3 bases: TGTGCCAGCAGCTTGGGGGGGGGAATAGCGGAAGCTTTCTTT. Encoded protein: CASSLGGGIAEAFF.

The chain links TRBV12-3 or TRBV12-4 to TRBJ1-1, with D hard to call. The CDR3 length is 12 residues. V gave up 5 bases and J gave up 11 bases, with 15 bases separating them. DNA for the CDR3: TGTGCCAGCAGTCCAATCGGGATCAGGGCTTTCTTT. Amino acid sequence: CASSPIGIRAFF.

CDR3 DNA: TGTGCCAGCAGCAGACAGGGGGAAGCTTTCTTT. Protein: CASSRQGEAFF. The chain joins TRBV6-5 to TRBJ1-1; the match to TRBD1 covers 8 bases. Looked up from germline, CDR1 is MNHEY and CDR2 is SVGAGI. The V segment lost 6 bases and the J segment 8 bases; nucleotides outside the gene matches: 2. This CDR3 spans 11 amino acids.

The J gene is TRBJ1-1, the V gene TRBV19, with D possibly matching TRBD1 (5 bases). The germline V gene has CDR1 LNHDA and CDR2 SQIVND (reference sequence). This CDR3 has 15 residues. Trimming removed 7 bases from V and 4 bases from J, with 19 bases in between. The CDR3 nucleotides are TGTGCCAGTACCAATCAGGCGGGGCTTGGCACTGAAGCTTTCTTT. This codes for CASTNQAGLGTEAFF.

This sequence joins TRBV19 and TRBJ1-5; D not resolved. The CDR3 covers 13 residues. Trimming left V 2 bases short and J 6 bases short, with 8 bases between. CDR1 is LNHDA and CDR2 is SQIVND in the germline V gene (reference sequence). The CDR3 sequence is CASSISRGQPQHF. CDR3 sequence (DNA): TGTGCCAGTAGTATAAGCCGGGGTCAGCCCCAGCATTTT.